This T cell receptor beta chain was obtained from a study of blood T cell repertoires in COVID-19. Enrolment of Seattle patients took place during active infection, and they were followed longitudinally. The CDR3 is 15 residues long. J was trimmed by 4 bases and V by 5 bases; bases with no gene match: 3. Germline V gene sequence: CDR1 SGHAT, CDR2 FQNNGV. In the original workflow: Reference gene primers were amplified, and this amplification served to estimate nucleated cell counts. Measured with immunoSEQ multiplex PCR; TCRdb has only the in-frame clones, and not every one. V and J calls and clone size follow that table, whereas D and trimming were derived from the DNA. The repertoire holds a few hundred thousand clones, with approximately 89% as singletons.

The source material was peripheral blood. This sequence was found in a woman aged 60-70 years with COVID-19, enrolled during active disease. This chain joins TRBV11-2 and TRBJ2-1; 12 nucleotides agree with TRBD2. The CDR3 region is CASSAGTSGYNEQFF. In nucleotides, the CDR3 is TGTGCCAGCAGCGCCGGGACTAGCGGGTACAATGAGCAGTTCTTC.